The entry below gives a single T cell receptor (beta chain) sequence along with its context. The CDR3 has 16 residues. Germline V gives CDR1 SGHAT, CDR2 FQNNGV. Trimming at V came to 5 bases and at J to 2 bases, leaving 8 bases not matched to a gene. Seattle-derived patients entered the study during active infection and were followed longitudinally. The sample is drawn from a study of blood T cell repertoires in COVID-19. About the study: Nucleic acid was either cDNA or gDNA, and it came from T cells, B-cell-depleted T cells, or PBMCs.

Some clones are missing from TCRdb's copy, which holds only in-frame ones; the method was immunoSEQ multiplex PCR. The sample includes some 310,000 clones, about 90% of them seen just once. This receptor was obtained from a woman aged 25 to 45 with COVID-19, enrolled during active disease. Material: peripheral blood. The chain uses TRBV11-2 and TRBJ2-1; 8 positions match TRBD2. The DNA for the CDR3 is TGTGCCAGCAGCCGCAGATTAGCGGGAACCTACAATGAGCAGTTCTTC. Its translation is CASSRRLAGTYNEQFF.